This entry concerns a single TCR beta chain. TCRdb's copy holds only in-frame clones and misses some; the assay was immunoSEQ multiplex PCR. The sample has roughly 53,000 clones; 75% to 85% are singletons. This sample was taken from a study of OX40 agonist ivuxolimab in advanced cancers. Overall study: Ivuxolimab, an antibody that agonizes OX40 (CD134), was administered to the patients.

V lost 6 bases and J 2 bases, leaving 14 bases between the germline ends. Germline V gene sequence: CDR1 MNHEY, CDR2 SVGAGI. This CDR3 has 15 amino acids. This clonotype was sampled from an adult with an advanced solid tumor such as melanoma, head and neck, liver or kidney cancer. The chain couples TRBV6-5 to TRBJ1-5; no firm D call. Sequenced here: CD4+ or CD8+ T cells sorted from blood, sampled in a trial of the OX40 agonist ivuxolimab. The CDR3 region has the DNA TGTGCCAGCAGCCGAGGACTTAGGGGCAATCAGCCCCAGCATTTT. Encoded protein: CASSRGLRGNQPQHF.